Following are 25 T cell receptor beta chains from one sample sequenced in a study of Tregs in tolerant kidney transplant recipients. Data came from immunoSEQ multiplex PCR; TCRdb stores just in-frame clones and leaves some out. The sample consists of 60,000 to 70,000 clones, roughly 92% of them appearing once. This specimen consisted of CD8+ T cells from blood, obtained before the transplant. These receptors came from a human donor who received a combined kidney and bone marrow transplant.

This clone was detected a few times. The chain has TRBV4-2 and TRBJ1-1, with 8 bases aligning to TRBD1. This CDR3 has 15 residues. Germline CDR1 and CDR2: LGHNA and YNFKEQ. Trimming took 1 base from V and 1 from J; bases not matched to a gene: 2. CDR3 DNA: TGTGCCAGCAGCCAAGCCGGGACAGGGAACACTGAAGCTTTCTTT. Protein sequence: CASSQAGTGNTEAFF.

The chain is built from TRBV27 and TRBJ1-6; 7 bases are shared with TRBD1. The CDR3 totals 13 residues. Germline loops: CDR1 MNHEY, CDR2 SMNVEV (reference sequence). V lost 6 bases and J lost 10; bases outside the gene matches: 6. The chain's CDR3 is CASRTGIRSPLHF. CDR3 DNA sequence: TGTGCCAGCAGGACAGGGATACGGTCACCCCTCCACTTT.

The CDR3 sequence is CASSSPGQGNYEQYF. The CDR3 DNA reads as TGTGCCAGCTCATCCCCGGGACAGGGGAACTACGAGCAGTACTTC. The chain recombines TRBV18 with TRBJ2-7; the match to TRBD1 covers 10 bases. Germline CDR1 KGHSH, CDR2 LQKENI. This CDR3 is 15 amino acids long. The junction had 7 bases not matched to a gene; V was cut back by 5 bases and J by 3 bases.

The chain links TRBV19 to TRBJ2-1; tentative D call: TRBD2 (7 bases). The V end was cut by 3 bases, the J end by 6 bases, with 15 bases between. The V gene's germline CDR1 is LNHDA and CDR2 SQIVND (reference sequence). This CDR3 spans 15 amino acids. In DNA, the CDR3 is TGTGCCAGTAGTATGACGGGGGGCTTCCCCAATGAGCAGTTCTTC. This translates into CASSMTGGFPNEQFF.

The V gene is TRBV5-1, the J gene TRBJ2-1, with TRBD2 matching 9 bases. The V gene end was trimmed by 6 bases and the J gene end by 6 bases; junction bases not matched to a gene: 10. The CDR3 length is 15 residues. CDR1 is SGHRS, CDR2 YFSETQ, per germline. CDR3 DNA sequence: TGCGCCAGCACCGTGGCGGGAGGGCAGGGCAATGAGCAGTTCTTC. Translating gives CASTVAGGQGNEQFF. The full variable domain, completed using reference TRBV5-1 and TRBJ2-1, is KAGVTQTPRYLIKTRGQQVTLSCSPISGHRSVSWYQQTPGQGLQFLFEYFSETQRNKGNFPGRFSGRQFSNSRSEMNVSTLELGDSALYLCASTVAGGQGNEQFFGPGTRLTVL.

The CDR3 spells CASSVEGPNRGLPNYGYTF. As DNA, the CDR3 is TGTGCCAGCAGCGTGGAGGGGCCCAACAGGGGGCTTCCTAACTATGGCTACACCTTC. The chain is built from TRBV9 and TRBJ1-2; 9 bases align to TRBD1. Trimming cost V 2 bases and J 0 bases; bases outside gene matches: 14. The CDR3 sequence is 19 residues long. The germline CDR1 and CDR2 sequences are SGDLS and YYNGEE.

The rearrangement uses TRBV7-2 and TRBJ2-7; 7 bases line up with TRBD1. CDR3 length equals 15 residues. Per germline, CDR1 SGHTA and CDR2 FQGNSA. The trim removed 4 bases at V and 5 bases at J, leaving 11 bases unmatched. The CDR3 DNA reads as TGTGCCAGCAGCTCCCGGGACAGCCTTTGGGACGAGCAGTACTTC. The encoded protein is CASSSRDSLWDEQYF.

This chain joins TRBV7-6 and TRBJ2-7, with 11 bases that match TRBD1. J was trimmed by 3 bases and V by 5 bases; bases with no gene match: 3. The CDR3 extends over 14 amino acids. Germline V lookup: CDR1 SGHVS, CDR2 FNYEAQ. This CDR3 reads CASSPGTGGYEQYF. In DNA form, the CDR3 reads TGTGCCAGCAGCCCCGGGACAGGGGGCTACGAGCAGTACTTC.

The chain couples TRBV29-1 to TRBJ2-7; 10 nucleotides line up with TRBD1. Germline CDR1 and CDR2: SQVTM and ANQGSEA. The CDR3 is made up of 12 amino acids. CDR3 DNA sequence: TGCAGAGGGACAGGGGTCGTTCGGGAGCAGTACTTC. Amino acid sequence: CRGTGVVREQYF.

J is TRBJ2-3 and V is TRBV9, with a possible D match to TRBD1 (6 bases). Trimming removed 0 bases at V and 0 bases at J, with 20 bases between. The CDR3 totals 19 residues. The germline V gene has CDR1 SGDLS and CDR2 YYNGEE. The CDR3 here is CASSVDPPRTESSTDTQYF. CDR3 in DNA: TGTGCCAGCAGCGTAGACCCACCGAGGACAGAGTCTAGCACAGATACGCAGTATTTT.

This chain connects TRBV12-5 to TRBJ1-1; no reliable D call. Germline CDR1 and CDR2: LGHNT and FRNRAP. The V gene lost 4 bases and the J gene lost 5 bases, with 5 bases spanning the gap. The CDR3 totals 11 residues. The CDR3 reads CASGSGTEAFF. CDR3 bases: TGTGCTAGTGGTTCGGGTACTGAAGCTTTCTTT.

The chain carries TRBV4-3 and TRBJ2-1; 8 nucleotides line up with TRBD1. V shed 0 bases and J 3 bases; nucleotides not matched to a gene: 4. Germline-derived CDR1 and CDR2 are LGHNA and YSLEER. The CDR3 spans 16 residues. The CDR3 coding sequence is TGCGCCAGCAGCCAAGACTCCGGACAGGGCTACAATGAGCAGTTCTTC. Translation: CASSQDSGQGYNEQFF.

This chain connects TRBV9 to TRBJ2-5; tentative D call: TRBD2 (7 bases). TRBJ2-7 matches the DNA end more closely, so the J call is doubtful. There are 16 residues in the CDR3. Germline V gene lookup returns CDR1 SGDLS and CDR2 YYNGEE. CDR3 nucleotides: TGTGCCAGCAGCGCCGCGGCGGGGGCGGGCTCCTACGAGCAGTACTTC. Protein sequence: CASSAAAGAGSYEQYF.

The chain combines TRBV28 with TRBJ2-2, with D possibly TRBD1 on 5 matching bases. CDR3 length: 15 amino acids. Looked up from germline, CDR1 is MDHEN and CDR2 is SYDVKM. V lost 7 bases to trimming and J lost 0 bases, with 12 bases between them. The CDR3 DNA follows: TGTGCCAGCACCCTGGGGCCTCCGAACACCGGGGAGCTGTTTTTT. Translated: CASTLGPPNTGELFF.

The J gene is TRBJ2-1, the V gene TRBV7-9; TRBD2 agrees at 7 bases. This CDR3 is 17 amino acids long. Germline assignment: CDR1 SEHNR and CDR2 FQNEAQ (reference sequence). With 8 bases clipped from V and 3 bases from J, the junction kept 16 bases outside the gene matches. This CDR3 is CASRRAFGGSFYNEQFF. DNA of the CDR3: TGTGCCAGCCGTCGAGCTTTTGGCGGGAGTTTCTACAATGAGCAGTTCTTC.

This clone was seen only once. The chain has TRBV27 and TRBJ2-2, with TRBD2 matching over 15 bases. V lost 6 bases and J lost 5; bases outside the gene matches: 4. The CDR3 extends over 16 amino acids. Germline V gives CDR1 MNHEY, CDR2 SMNVEV (reference sequence). The chain's CDR3 is CASSGLAGGRTGELFF. The CDR3 region has the DNA TGTGCCAGCAGCGGACTAGCGGGGGGGCGGACCGGGGAGCTGTTTTTT.

The V and J genes are TRBV7-9 and TRBJ2-2; 8 nucleotides match TRBD1. This CDR3 contains 13 residues. Unmatched junction bases numbered 0, after V lost 5 bases and J lost 4 bases. Germline V gene lookup returns CDR1 SEHNR and CDR2 FQNEAQ (reference sequence). CDR3 in amino acids: CASSQGATGELFF. The CDR3 nucleotides read TGTGCCAGCAGCCAGGGGGCCACCGGGGAGCTGTTTTTT.

V and J are TRBV5-4 and TRBJ2-5; 10 positions agree with TRBD1. J was trimmed by 3 bases and V by 10 bases; bases with no gene match: 9. This CDR3 spans 14 amino acids. CDR1 and CDR2 from the germline V gene are SGHNT and YYREEE (reference sequence). The CDR3 is CASYPGTGEETQYF. DNA of the CDR3: TGTGCCTCGTACCCCGGGACAGGGGAAGAGACCCAGTACTTC. Variable domain in full (rest from reference TRBV5-4 and TRBJ2-5): ETGVTQSPTHLIKTRGQQVTLRCSSQSGHNTVSWYQQALGQGPQFIFQYYREEENGRGNFPPRFSGLQFPNYSSELNVNALELDDSALYLCASYPGTGEETQYFGPGTRLLVL.

The chain links TRBV27 to TRBJ2-4, with 8 bases matching TRBD1. Germline CDR1 reads MNHEY; CDR2 reads SMNVEV (reference sequence). With 6 bases clipped from V and 0 bases from J, the junction kept 4 bases outside the gene matches. The CDR3 contains 15 residues. CDR3 bases: TGTGCCAGCAGACTTCAGGGGGCAGCCAAAAACATTCAGTACTTC. This sequence encodes CASRLQGAAKNIQYF.

This rearrangement joins TRBV4-3 to TRBJ2-3, with TRBD2 identical over 8 bases. The germline V gene encodes CDR1 LGHNA and CDR2 YSLEER. With 2 bases clipped from V and 2 bases from J, the junction kept 9 bases outside the gene matches. The CDR3 runs 17 residues. The DNA for the CDR3 is TGCGCCAGCAGCCAAATTAGCGGGGTTTATACCACAGATACGCAGTATTTT. Protein: CASSQISGVYTTDTQYF.

This clone was observed once. J is TRBJ2-3 and V is TRBV7-2; 13 nucleotides line up with TRBD2. Germline CDR1 and CDR2: SGHTA and FQGNSA. There are 16 residues in the CDR3. The V segment lost 6 bases and the J segment 4 bases; nucleotides outside the gene matches: 7. In DNA, the CDR3 is TGTGCCAGCAGTTTCGGACTAGCGGGAGCTCCAGATACGCAGTATTTT. Encoded protein: CASSFGLAGAPDTQYF. The full variable domain, with the rest looked up from reference TRBV7-2 and TRBJ2-3, is GAGVSQSPSNKVTEKGKDVELRCDPISGHTALYWYRQSLGQGLEFLIYFQGNSAPDKSGLPSDRFSAERTGGSVSTLTIQRTQQEDSAVYLCASSFGLAGAPDTQYFGPGTRLTVL.

J is TRBJ2-7 and V is TRBV4-1; 7 nucleotides match TRBD1. Germline V gene sequence: CDR1 MGHRA, CDR2 YSYEKL. The CDR3 spans 15 residues. Unmatched junction bases numbered 10, after V lost 3 bases and J lost 5 bases. This chain's CDR3 is CASSQRGQGVHEQYF. The CDR3 DNA reads TGCGCCAGCAGCCAGAGGGGGCAGGGTGTCCACGAGCAGTACTTC.

J is TRBJ2-5 and V is TRBV9; tentative D call: TRBD1 (5 bases). The CDR3 has 13 amino acids. Germline V gene sequence: CDR1 SGDLS, CDR2 YYNGEE. V lost 5 bases and J lost 3, with 11 bases in between. CDR3 protein: CASRGPVEETQYF. DNA of the CDR3: TGTGCCAGCAGGGGGCCAGTGGAAGAGACCCAGTACTTC.

This clone appeared once. The rearrangement links TRBV28 to TRBJ1-3; D ambiguous. Trimming removed 5 bases from V and 1 base from J, with 15 bases in between. Per germline, CDR1 MDHEN and CDR2 SYDVKM. The CDR3 has 16 residues. CDR3 protein: CASSLPPPTSGNTIYF. In DNA, the CDR3 is TGTGCCAGCAGTCTACCCCCCCCCACGTCTGGAAACACCATATATTTT.

This rearrangement joins TRBV2 to TRBJ2-1, with TRBD2 matching 14 bases. Germline CDR1 is SNHLY and CDR2 is FYNNEI. This CDR3 contains 20 residues. J gave up 2 bases and V 0 bases, and 9 bases lay outside the gene matches. The DNA for the CDR3 is TGTGCCAGCAGTGAAGCGCTAAGACTAGCGGGGGGGTCCACCTACAATGAGCAGTTCTTC. Protein: CASSEALRLAGGSTYNEQFF.